Each of the 22 T cell receptor beta chains below was sequenced from the same sample in a study of blood T cell repertoires in COVID-19. Profiling relied on immunoSEQ multiplex PCR, and the TCRdb table lists in-frame clones only, not all of them. The sample has under 200,000 clones; 82% are singletons. Sample: PBMCs or T cells enriched from blood (not recorded which). The receptors were gathered from a woman aged 60 to 75 with acute COVID-19.

The J gene is TRBJ1-2, the V gene TRBV4-2; no clear D gene. The germline V and J ends were trimmed by 2 bases and 3 bases, with 10 bases remaining between them. The germline V gene encodes CDR1 LGHNA and CDR2 YNFKEQ. The CDR3 length is 14 residues. The CDR3 protein is CASSQRGAHYGYTF. The CDR3 nucleotides read TGTGCCAGCAGCCAACGGGGAGCGCACTATGGCTACACCTTC.

This clone was found a few times. This chain joins TRBV18 and TRBJ1-1; 7 bases are shared with TRBD1. CDR3 length equals 12 residues. The V and J ends lost 6 bases and 6 bases, in that order; junction bases with no gene match: 4. CDR1 is KGHSH and CDR2 is LQKENI in the germline V gene. The CDR3 reads CASSRTGPEAFF. CDR3 in DNA: TGTGCCAGCTCCAGGACAGGACCTGAAGCTTTCTTT.

V is TRBV29-1 and J is TRBJ1-2, with a tentative D call TRBD1 (6 bases). This CDR3 has 13 amino acids. Trimming left V 4 bases short and J 4 bases short, with 13 bases between. The germline V gene has CDR1 SQVTM and CDR2 ANQGSEA. CDR3 bases: TGCAGCGTTGCGGACAGAGTTACCTATGGCTACACCTTC. It specifies CSVADRVTYGYTF.

This chain connects TRBV7-9 to TRBJ2-3; 7 bases are a match to TRBD2. Germline lookup yields CDR1 SEHNR and CDR2 FQNEAQ (reference sequence). CDR3 length equals 16 residues. The V gene end was trimmed by 2 bases and the J gene end by 2 bases; junction bases not matched to a gene: 7. The CDR3 bases are TGTGCCAGCAGCTTAAGAAGCGGGGAGGTCACAGATACGCAGTATTTT. This sequence encodes CASSLRSGEVTDTQYF.

The genes are TRBV6-2 or TRBV6-3 and TRBJ1-4, with 8 bases matching TRBD1. V dropped 5 bases and J dropped 0; count of bases not matched to a gene: 2. CDR3 length equals 15 residues. CDR1 is MNHEY and CDR2 is SVGEGT in the germline V gene. CDR3 in DNA: TGTGCCAGCAGTCAGGGGGCTGCAACTAATGAAAAACTGTTTTTT. As protein: CASSQGAATNEKLFF.

This sequence joins TRBV4-1 and TRBJ1-5, with 10 bases fitting TRBD1. V trimming: 1 base; J trimming: 4 bases; junction bases outside the gene matches: 7. Germline lookup yields CDR1 MGHRA and CDR2 YSYEKL. CDR3 size: 17 residues. CDR3 amino acids: CASSQVQGTGVNQPQHF. CDR3 bases: TGCGCCAGCAGCCAAGTTCAGGGGACAGGGGTTAATCAGCCCCAGCATTTT.

This chain uses TRBV7-2 with TRBJ1-2, with D unclear. The CDR3 has 14 amino acids. V lost 5 bases, J lost 0 bases, and 10 bases lay in between. Germline loops: CDR1 SGHTA, CDR2 FQGNSA. The CDR3: CASSHGASNYGYTF. CDR3 in DNA: TGTGCCAGCAGCCACGGAGCCTCTAACTATGGCTACACCTTC.

This rearrangement joins TRBV7-8 to TRBJ1-1; D gene ambiguous. The CDR3 spans 13 residues. Trimming pared 2 bases from V and 1 base from J, leaving 5 bases between. Germline loops: CDR1 SGHVS, CDR2 FQNEAQ. The CDR3: CASSLTENTEAFF. The CDR3 nucleotides read TGTGCCAGCAGCTTAACTGAGAACACTGAAGCTTTCTTT.

V gene TRBV3-1 (or the pseudogene TRBV3-2) combines with J gene TRBJ2-1, with D hard to call. The CDR3 consists of 16 residues. Trimming removed 3 bases from V and 3 bases from J, with 15 bases in between. Germline CDR1 reads LGHDT; CDR2 reads YNNKEL (reference sequence). The CDR3 is CASSHRRILGYNEQFF. The CDR3 nucleotides are TGTGCCAGCAGCCACCGGCGGATTCTGGGCTACAATGAGCAGTTCTTC.

The count of this clone is one. The chain uses TRBV27 and TRBJ2-1, with 8 bases aligning to TRBD2. Trimming removed 6 bases from V and 9 bases from J; junction bases left unmatched: 10. Germline-derived CDR1 and CDR2 are MNHEY and SMNVEV (reference sequence). This CDR3 is 14 amino acids long. The CDR3 DNA follows: TGTGCCAGCAGCCCCGGGGGGGGGCGGGGTGAGCAGTTCTTC. Its protein is CASSPGGGRGEQFF.

The V gene is TRBV13, the J gene TRBJ1-1, with D tentatively TRBD1 (6 bases). With 5 bases removed from V and 6 bases from J, the gap between germline ends came to 19 bases. Germline-derived CDR1 and CDR2 are PRHDT and FYEKMQ (reference sequence). The CDR3 is 15 amino acids. CDR3 sequence (DNA): TGTGCCAGCAGCCCACGTGGGACAAGTGGCGCTGAAGCTTTCTTT. Translated: CASSPRGTSGAEAFF.

The gene calls are TRBV5-3 and TRBJ2-7; possible D gene TRBD2, 5 bases. TRBV5-3 is an ORF; its function is uncertain. V shed 5 bases and J shed 2 bases, with 11 bases lying between them. The CDR3 extends over 13 amino acids. For the CDR3, the DNA is TGTGCCAGAAGACTAGGCGGTCCCTACGAGCAGTACTTC. It codes for CARRLGGPYEQYF.

V is TRBV9 and J is TRBJ1-2; perhaps TRBD1 as D (6 bases). The CDR3 totals 12 residues. Trimming took off 3 bases at V and 5 bases at J, with 8 bases between the two ends. Germline assignment: CDR1 SGDLS and CDR2 YYNGEE. CDR3 protein: CASSEGEYGYTF. CDR3 nucleotides: TGTGCCAGCAGCGAGGGGGAATATGGCTACACCTTC.

V usage is TRBV7-6 and J usage is TRBJ1-6; a possible D gene is TRBD1 (6 bases). In germline, CDR1 is SGHVS, CDR2 FNYEAQ. Trimming left V 1 base short and J 11 bases short, with 24 bases between. The CDR3 covers 18 residues. The CDR3 nucleotides read TGTGCCAGCAGCTTAGGTGGGGACAAGGCCCCAGGGAGGGCACCCCTCCACTTT. Its translation: CASSLGGDKAPGRAPLHF.

This sequence joins TRBV7-2 and TRBJ1-2; maybe TRBD1 (6 bases). CDR1 is SGHTA, CDR2 FQGNSA, per germline. V was clipped by 2 bases and J by 6 bases, with 10 bases between them. This CDR3 spans 13 amino acids. The CDR3, as DNA: TGTGCCAGCAGCTTAAGGGGGTCTGATGGCTACACCTTC. It specifies CASSLRGSDGYTF. Drawing the rest from reference TRBV7-2 and TRBJ1-2, the complete variable domain is GAGVSQSPSNKVTEKGKDVELRCDPISGHTALYWYRQSLGQGLEFLIYFQGNSAPDKSGLPSDRFSAERTGGSVSTLTIQRTQQEDSAVYLCASSLRGSDGYTFGSGTRLTVV.

In nucleotides, the CDR3 is TGTGCCAGCAGCCAAGAGTGGAACAGGCATACCCGGTACTCTGGAAACACCATATATTTT. This sequence encodes CASSQEWNRHTRYSGNTIYF. This chain connects TRBV3-1 (or the pseudogene TRBV3-2) to TRBJ1-3; D may be TRBD1 (5 bases). This CDR3 contains 20 residues. Trimming removed 0 bases at V and 0 bases at J, with 21 bases between. CDR1 is LGHDT and CDR2 is YNNKEL in the germline V gene (reference sequence).

This chain connects TRBV6-4 to TRBJ2-7, with 13 bases identical to TRBD2. Germline assignment: CDR1 MRHNA and CDR2 SNTAGT. Trimming removed 6 bases from V and 3 bases from J; junction bases left unmatched: 2. There are 14 residues in the CDR3. The CDR3: CASRRTSGSYEQYF. The DNA for the CDR3 is TGTGCCAGCAGAAGGACTAGCGGGAGCTACGAGCAGTACTTC.

The chain joins TRBV9 to TRBJ1-5, with D maybe TRBD1 (6 bases). Trimming pared 4 bases from V and 6 bases from J, leaving 14 bases between. Germline V gives CDR1 SGDLS, CDR2 YYNGEE. This CDR3 is built from 14 residues. CDR3 in amino acids: CASSKKGVGQPQHF. The CDR3 nucleotides read TGTGCCAGCAGCAAAAAGGGGGTGGGTCAGCCCCAGCATTTT.

J is TRBJ2-3 and V is TRBV4-3; maybe TRBD2 (5 bases). Trimming pared 2 bases from V and 4 bases from J, leaving 7 bases between. Germline V gene lookup returns CDR1 LGHNA and CDR2 YSLEER. The CDR3 consists of 13 residues. CDR3 in amino acids: CASSQRDSDTQYF. In nucleotides, the CDR3 is TGCGCCAGCAGCCAACGGGATTCAGATACGCAGTATTTT.

V is TRBV5-4 and J is TRBJ1-2; TRBD1 agrees at 9 bases. The CDR3 sequence is 14 residues long. Germline assignment: CDR1 SGHNT and CDR2 YYREEE (reference sequence). The trim removed 5 bases at V and 2 bases at J, leaving 4 bases unmatched. CDR3 sequence reads: CASSWGQGNYGYTF. Here the CDR3 DNA reads TGTGCCAGCAGTTGGGGACAGGGAAACTATGGCTACACCTTC.

V gene TRBV6-5 combines with J gene TRBJ1-1; D uncertain. Germline V gene lookup returns CDR1 MNHEY and CDR2 SVGAGI. Trimming shortened V by 1 base and J by 3 bases, and 9 bases separated the two germline ends. CDR3 length: 14 residues. In DNA, the CDR3 is TGTGCCAGCAGTTACTTCACGGGAGACACTGAAGCTTTCTTT. Protein product: CASSYFTGDTEAFF.

The chain joins TRBV4-1 to TRBJ1-1; no firm D call. CDR3 size: 15 residues. V was pared by 4 bases and J by 4 bases, with 16 bases between. Germline V gene lookup returns CDR1 MGHRA and CDR2 YSYEKL. The CDR3 sequence is CASSPSPGMITEAFF. As DNA, the CDR3 is TGCGCCAGCAGCCCCTCTCCGGGTATGATCACTGAAGCTTTCTTT.